The 7 T cell receptor beta chains in this list originate from one sample, sequenced in a study of T cell repertoires in cytomegalovirus infection. TCRdb re-called the reads through MiXCR, storing one row per CDR3 protein. The sample has 350,000 to 550,000 distinct CDR3 sequences; 30% to 40% are singletons. The sequenced sample was PBMCs. The origin of the receptors is a human donor in good health (CMV status not recorded). Some clones in this sample may be carry-over from other donors' samples.

This clonotype showed up just a few times. V is TRBV4-3 and J is TRBJ2-1, with D tentatively TRBD1 or TRBD2 (5 bases each). The germline V gene encodes CDR1 LGHNA and CDR2 YSLEER. V lost 0 bases and J 5 bases, leaving 26 bases between the germline ends. This CDR3 spans 20 amino acids. This CDR3 is CASSQDQLTRGAKRNNEQFF. CDR3 bases: TGCGCCAGCAGCCAAGATCAGTTAACGAGAGGGGCTAAACGTAACAATGAGCAGTTCTTC.

In this sample, this clonotype turned up a few times. The chain couples TRBV6-5 to TRBJ2-1; the match to TRBD2 covers 15 bases. Losses at the gene ends were 2 bases for V and 4 bases for J; bases not matched to a gene: 6. In germline, CDR1 is MNHEY, CDR2 SVGAGI. CDR3 size: 18 residues. CDR3 loop: CASSYGGTSGGLYNEQFF. In DNA form, the CDR3 reads TGTGCCAGCAGTTACGGTGGGACTAGCGGGGGGCTGTACAATGAGCAGTTCTTC.

This clonotype was seen more than once but under ten times. This rearrangement joins TRBV6-2 or TRBV6-3 to TRBJ1-4; TRBD1 is a possible D gene (6 bases). V shed 4 bases and J shed 4 bases, with 16 bases lying between them. The germline gives CDR1 MNHEY, CDR2 SVGEGT. The CDR3 totals 16 residues. CDR3 DNA sequence: TGTGCCAGCAGTTTCGGGCTACAGGGCGGTAATGAAAAACTGTTTTTT. Its translation is CASSFGLQGGNEKLFF.

This rearrangement joins TRBV12-5 to TRBJ1-1; 9 nucleotides align to TRBD1. Germline V gives CDR1 LGHNT, CDR2 FRNRAP. The ends lost 1 base at V and 2 bases at J; junction bases unmatched: 8. The CDR3 is 17 amino acids. CDR3 bases: TGTGCTAGTGGTTTGGCGGAGACAGGGGGGAAAAACACTGAAGCTTTCTTT. Encoded protein: CASGLAETGGKNTEAFF.

The J gene is TRBJ2-3, the V gene TRBV30, with a possible D match to TRBD2 (7 bases). Per the germline V gene, CDR1 is GTSNPN and CDR2 is SVGIG (reference sequence). V lost 1 base, J lost 2 bases, and 16 bases lay in between. The CDR3 has 16 residues. The CDR3 sequence: CAWSGGRGTLTDTQYF. The CDR3 DNA is TGTGCCTGGAGTGGGGGGAGGGGGACCCTCACAGATACGCAGTATTTT. The whole variable domain, filled in from reference TRBV30 and TRBJ2-3, reads SQTIHQWPATLVQPVGSPLSLECTVEGTSNPNLYWYRQAAGRGLQLLFYSVGIGQISSEVPQNLSASRPQDRQFILSSKKLLLSDSGFYLCAWSGGRGTLTDTQYFGPGTRLTVL.

Regarding this clonotype: Because it lacks the conserved phenylalanine or tryptophan at the end, this CDR3 is likely a read error. The genes are TRBV19 and TRBJ2-2; D not resolved. From germline, CDR1 is LNHDA and CDR2 SQIVND (reference sequence). The CDR3 totals 18 residues. With 2 bases removed from V and 2 bases from J, the gap between germline ends came to 18 bases. CDR3 region: CASSISFLAKLNTGELFL. The CDR3 nucleotides are TGTGCCAGTAGTATAAGCTTTTTGGCAAAGCTTAACACCGGGGAGCTGTTTTTG.

Worth noting for this clonotype: A much larger clonotype is one base distant, so this may be a read error. The chain has TRBV7-6 and TRBJ1-4; possible D gene TRBD1, 5 bases. Germline V gives CDR1 SGHVS, CDR2 FNYEAQ. V shed 7 bases and J shed 1 base, with 10 bases lying between them. The CDR3 extends over 14 amino acids. The CDR3 region has the DNA TGTGCCAGCACCACAGGAGTAACTAATGAAAAACTGTTTTTT. It encodes CASTTGVTNEKLFF.